A single sample gave rise to the 21 T cell receptor beta chains below, sequenced in a study of T cells in women clearing cervical HPV infection. The assay was immunoSEQ multiplex PCR, and TCRdb's table has in-frame clones only and misses some. The repertoire table contains about 35,000 clones. Sequenced: blood buffy coat. These receptors were taken from a woman aged 18 to 75 with a cervical HPV16 infection that either progressed to CIN3+ or cleared (not recorded which).

With respect to this clone: The CDR3 is cut off 3 residues early in the read; its end comes from the germline J gene. This chain joins TRBV11-2 and TRBJ2-7, with 11 bases aligning to TRBD1. CDR1 is SGHAT, CDR2 FQNNGV, per germline. This CDR3 has 14 residues. After removal of 1 base from V and 6 bases from J, the junction contained 2 bases not matched to a gene. The DNA read from the CDR3 is TGTGCCAGCAGCTTAGTCGGGACAGGGGGCGAG. Protein sequence: CASSLVGTGGE. In full, the CDR3 is CASSLVGTGGEQYF.

About this clone: The read ends 3 residues shy of where the CDR3 ends; the end is completed using the germline J gene. The genes are TRBV5-1 and TRBJ2-3, with 8 bases aligning to TRBD2. The trim removed 3 bases at V and 5 bases at J, leaving 2 bases unmatched. This CDR3 comprises 13 residues. CDR1 and CDR2 (germline): SGHRS, YFSETQ. The CDR3 here is CASSYTSGDTQYF. The sequenced CDR3 bases are TGCGCCAGCAGCTACACTAGCGGAGATACG. The variable domain in full, completed from reference TRBV5-1 and TRBJ2-3, reads KAGVTQTPRYLIKTRGQQVTLSCSPISGHRSVSWYQQTPGQGLQFLFEYFSETQRNKGNFPGRFSGRQFSNSRSEMNVSTLELGDSALYLCASSYTSGDTQYFGPGTRLTVL.

As for this clone: The read gets to within 3 residues of the CDR3 end, and the germline J gene fills in the rest. The V call is TRBV11-3, the J call TRBJ1-4; tentatively, D is TRBD1 (5 bases). V shed 8 bases and J shed 2 bases, with 12 bases lying between them. Per germline, CDR1 SGHNT and CDR2 YENEEA. This CDR3 region has 14 residues. CDR3 protein: CASREGTTNEKLFF. CDR3 bases read: TGTGCCAGCCGGGAGGGGACTACTAATGAAAAA.

Details on this clone: The observed sequence ends 3 residues before the CDR3 terminus, with the missing tail filled in from the germline J gene. The chain recombines TRBV28 with TRBJ2-3; perhaps TRBD2 as D (6 bases). Trimming stripped 5 bases from V and 2 bases from J, with 11 bases between. The germline V gene encodes CDR1 MDHEN and CDR2 SYDVKM. The CDR3 contains 14 residues. The covered CDR3 bases are TGTGCCAGCAGTCCCCGGGGGTCCACAGATACG. Protein product: CASSPRGSTDT. The entire CDR3 sequence reads CASSPRGSTDTQYF.

Regarding this clone: Read coverage stops 3 residues before the CDR3 terminus; the germline J gene supplies the remainder. The rearrangement joins TRBV2 to TRBJ2-3; possibly TRBD1 for D (5 bases). CDR1 and CDR2 (germline): SNHLY, FYNNEI. This CDR3 is 15 amino acids long. This CDR3 reads CASKQGSGGNQPQYF. The part of the CDR3 DNA that was read is TGTGCCAGCAAGCAGGGTAGTGGTGGCAATCAGCCG.

As concerns this clone: The sequence runs out 3 residues before the end of the CDR3; the remainder is reconstructed from the germline J gene. The chain couples TRBV4-2 to TRBJ2-1; 12 bases map to TRBD2. The CDR3 has 17 residues. The trim removed 3 bases at V and 6 bases at J, leaving 9 bases unmatched. Looked up from germline, CDR1 is LGHNA and CDR2 is YNFKEQ. The chain's CDR3 is CASSQGLAGGLGNEQFF. The CDR3 bases that were read are TGTGCCAGCAGCCAGGGACTAGCGGGCGGGCTAGGCAATGAG.

Note on this clone: The observed sequence ends 3 residues before the CDR3 terminus, with the missing tail filled in from the germline J gene. Other DNA sequences in the same sample also yield this CDR3. The chain links TRBV18 to TRBJ1-1, with 8 nucleotides matching TRBD1. J gave up 4 bases and V 0 bases, and 7 bases lay outside the gene matches. This CDR3 region has 16 residues. Per germline, CDR1 KGHSH and CDR2 LQKENI. Partial CDR3 DNA: TGTGCCAGCTCACCACCCGGACAGGGACGAGCCACTGAA. This translates into CASSPPGQGRATE. The full CDR3 protein is CASSPPGQGRATEAFF.

As for this clone: The read gets to within 3 residues of the CDR3 end, and the germline J gene fills in the rest. Within the sample, other DNA sequences also encode this same CDR3. The V gene is TRBV5-1, the J gene TRBJ1-4; 12 bases are shared with TRBD1. The J segment lost 8 bases and the V segment lost 4 bases, leaving 3 bases of the junction unmatched. The CDR3 runs to 14 residues. From germline, CDR1 is SGHRS and CDR2 YFSETQ. This CDR3 is CASSLGQGAEKLFF. The CDR3 bases that were read are TGCGCCAGCAGCCTGGGACAGGGGGCGGAAAAA.

CDR3 bases read: TGTGCCAGCTCACCTCTGGGGACTAGCGGTACAACGGGCCAAGAGCCC. This sequence encodes CASSPLGTSGTTGQEP. The entire CDR3 protein reads CASSPLGTSGTTGQEPYTF. This chain joins TRBV18 and TRBJ1-2; weak D call: TRBD1 (5 bases). The missing CDR3 end, 3 residues past where the read stops, is filled in from the germline J gene. The germline V gene encodes CDR1 KGHSH and CDR2 LQKENI. CDR3 length equals 19 residues.

Points on this clone: The junction departs from germline at one end; a sequencing error may be responsible. Read sequence stops 3 residues before the CDR3 end, and the germline J gene provides the missing end. J is TRBJ2-3 and V is TRBV2, with TRBD1 matching over 9 bases. Germline V gene data show CDR1 as SNHLY and CDR2 as FYNNEI. The CDR3 is 13 residues long. The CDR3 DNA, read in part, is TGTGCCAGCTCTAGGACAGGGGCAGAGACG. Residues: CASSRTGAET. The CDR3, in full, reads CASSRTGAETQYF.

In the case of this clone: The DNA ends 3 residues before the CDR3 does, and the rest of the CDR3 is filled in from the germline J gene. The chain is built from TRBV19 and TRBJ2-3; 16 bases line up with TRBD2. The CDR3 extends over 17 amino acids. The germline V gene has CDR1 LNHDA and CDR2 SQIVND (reference sequence). V gave up 6 bases and J gave up 5 bases; unmatched junction bases: 8. CDR3 loop: CASRMGLAGGPVDTQYF. The covered CDR3 bases are TGTGCCAGTAGGATGGGACTAGCGGGAGGGCCGGTAGATACG. The full variable domain, completed using reference TRBV19 and TRBJ2-3, is DGGITQSPKYLFRKEGQNVTLSCEQNLNHDAMYWYRQDPGQGLRLIYYSQIVNDFQKGDIAEGYSVSREKKESFPLTVTSAQKNPTAFYLCASRMGLAGGPVDTQYFGPGTRLTVL.

With respect to this clone: With the read ending 3 residues before the CDR3 end, the germline J gene is used to fill in that end. The V call is TRBV20-1, the J call TRBJ2-2; 12 bases align to TRBD2. Germline V gene lookup returns CDR1 DFQATT and CDR2 SNEGSKA (reference sequence). The junction had 7 bases not matched to a gene; V was cut back by 1 base and J by 7 bases. The CDR3 contains 16 residues. The CDR3 sequence is CSARGTSGVRNGELFF. The DNA read from the CDR3 is TGCAGTGCTAGAGGGACTAGCGGGGTGCGTAACGGGGAG.

Regarding this clone: With the read ending 3 residues before the CDR3 end, the germline J gene is used to fill in that end. The V gene is TRBV4-2, the J gene TRBJ2-7; 8 bases line up with TRBD1. Per the germline V gene, CDR1 is LGHNA and CDR2 is YNFKEQ. Trimming took 0 bases from V and 3 from J; bases not matched to a gene: 7. This CDR3 has 16 amino acids. CDR3 DNA, as far as it was read: TGTGCCAGCAGCCAAGATCCGGGGACAGGACGCTACGAG. Translated, it gives CASSQDPGTGRYE. The entire CDR3 reads CASSQDPGTGRYEQYF.

CDR3 bases read: TGTGCCAGCAACTTTGCGCAGGATCAGCCC. Protein sequence: CASNFAQDQP. The whole CDR3 reads CASNFAQDQPQHF. The chain is built from TRBV2 and TRBJ1-5; D is uncertain. The CDR3 end falls 3 residues outside the read, so it is completed with the germline J gene. CDR1 and CDR2 (germline): SNHLY, FYNNEI. Between the trimmed V and J ends, which lost 7 bases and 5 bases, there was a span of 12 bases. The CDR3 runs 13 residues.

Regarding this clone: The CDR3 extends 3 residues past the end of the read, so its final part is completed from the germline J gene. V and J are TRBV5-1 and TRBJ2-5; 10 nucleotides line up with TRBD1. Germline values: CDR1 SGHRS, CDR2 YFSETQ. This CDR3 has 15 amino acids. V lost 0 bases, J lost 5 bases, and 4 bases stayed unmatched. CDR3 residues: CASSLAKGQGETQYF. The DNA read from the CDR3 is TGCGCCAGCAGCTTGGCCAAGGGACAGGGGGAGACC. The full variable domain, rest sourced from reference TRBV5-1 and TRBJ2-5, is KAGVTQTPRYLIKTRGQQVTLSCSPISGHRSVSWYQQTPGQGLQFLFEYFSETQRNKGNFPGRFSGRQFSNSRSEMNVSTLELGDSALYLCASSLAKGQGETQYFGPGTRLLVL.

For this clone: The CDR3 end falls 3 residues outside the read, so it is completed with the germline J gene. This chain joins TRBV5-4 and TRBJ2-3; TRBD2 matches 7 bases. The CDR3 spans 16 residues. CDR1 is SGHNT and CDR2 is YYREEE in the germline V gene (reference sequence). The J segment lost 6 bases and the V segment lost 4 bases, leaving 14 bases of the junction unmatched. CDR3 loop: CASSGGGAGRVDTQYF. The CDR3 bases that were read are TGTGCCAGCAGCGGTGGAGGGGCAGGGAGGGTGGATACG.

As concerns this clone: The read terminates 3 residues ahead of where the CDR3 ends, so the germline J gene completes it. This sequence joins TRBV4-2 and TRBJ1-1, with 8 bases identical to TRBD1. The CDR3 contains 14 residues. The trim removed 5 bases at V and 1 base at J, leaving 3 bases unmatched. Germline CDR1 is LGHNA and CDR2 is YNFKEQ. The covered CDR3 bases are TGTGCCAGCAGCTCCGGGACAGGGAACACTGAA. Encoded protein: CASSSGTGNTE. The CDR3, in full, reads CASSSGTGNTEAFF.

With regard to this clone: The missing CDR3 end, 3 residues past where the read stops, is filled in from the germline J gene. The rearrangement joins TRBV19 to TRBJ1-3; D is uncertain. Trimming took off 1 base at V and 0 bases at J, with 4 bases between the two ends. The CDR3 has 14 residues. Germline-derived CDR1 and CDR2 are LNHDA and SQIVND (reference sequence). This chain's CDR3 is CASSIGHSGNTIYF. CDR3 DNA, as far as it was read: TGTGCCAGTAGTATAGGGCACTCTGGAAACACC. Using reference TRBV19 and TRBJ1-3 for the parts outside the CDR3, the full variable domain is DGGITQSPKYLFRKEGQNVTLSCEQNLNHDAMYWYRQDPGQGLRLIYYSQIVNDFQKGDIAEGYSVSREKKESFPLTVTSAQKNPTAFYLCASSIGHSGNTIYFGEGSWLTVV.

Regarding this clone: The CDR3 end falls 3 residues outside the read, so it is completed with the germline J gene. The V call is TRBV18, the J call TRBJ2-5; 8 nucleotides agree with TRBD1. Trimming at V came to 3 bases and at J to 4 bases, leaving 16 bases not matched to a gene. Germline assignment: CDR1 KGHSH and CDR2 LQKENI. The CDR3 has 18 residues. The CDR3 reads CASSPPLGQASGIETQYF. The sequenced part of the CDR3 DNA is TGTGCCAGCTCACCTCCCCTGGGACAGGCGTCCGGGATAGAGACC.

The CDR3 loop is CASSDRPLNTEAFF. The DNA read from the CDR3 is TGTGCCAGCAGCGACAGGCCCCTGAACACTGAA. This chain links TRBV5-5 with TRBJ1-1, with D possibly matching TRBD1 (6 bases). Coverage ceases 3 residues before the CDR3 finishes, and the germline J gene fills in the end. The germline V gene has CDR1 SGHKS and CDR2 YYEKEE (reference sequence). The CDR3 consists of 14 residues. The V and J ends lost 4 bases and 0 bases respectively, with 10 bases between them. The variable domain in full, with the rest retrieved from reference TRBV5-5 and TRBJ1-1, is DAGVTQSPTHLIKTRGQQVTLRCSPISGHKSVSWYQQVLGQGPQFIFQYYEKEERGRGNFPDRFSARQFPNYSSELNVNALLLGDSALYLCASSDRPLNTEAFFGQGTRLTVV.

A remark on this clone: Sequencing ends 3 residues short of the CDR3 end; the germline J gene provides the rest. V and J are TRBV2 and TRBJ2-1; 8 bases align to TRBD1. CDR3 length equals 13 residues. V lost 5 bases to trimming and J lost 7 bases; unmatched junction nucleotides: 4. Germline lookup yields CDR1 SNHLY and CDR2 FYNNEI. The part of the CDR3 DNA that was read is TGTGCCAGCAGTTCAGGGGGCGGGAATGAG. The encoded protein is CASSSGGGNE. The CDR3, in full, reads CASSSGGGNEQFF.